The clone carrying this T cell receptor beta chain was seen once. The sample is drawn from a study of T cell changes during pregnancy in multiple sclerosis. The germline CDR1 and CDR2 sequences are SGHTA and FQGNSA. The V gene lost 2 bases and the J gene lost 2 bases, with 10 bases spanning the gap. The CDR3 runs 14 residues. Only in-frame clones appear in the TCRdb table, and some are missing; sequencing was by immunoSEQ multiplex PCR. The table includes approximately 31,000 clones, 90% detected once. The sample in question was CD4+ T cells from peripheral blood mononuclear cells, obtained in the second trimester of pregnancy. The V call is TRBV7-2, the J call TRBJ2-7, with D unresolved. The clonotype comes from a female donor in good health, enrolled as a control in a pregnancy study. The DNA of the CDR3 is TGTGCCAGCAGCTTACCCCCTACCCCCTACGAGCAGTACTTC. As protein: CASSLPPTPYEQYF.